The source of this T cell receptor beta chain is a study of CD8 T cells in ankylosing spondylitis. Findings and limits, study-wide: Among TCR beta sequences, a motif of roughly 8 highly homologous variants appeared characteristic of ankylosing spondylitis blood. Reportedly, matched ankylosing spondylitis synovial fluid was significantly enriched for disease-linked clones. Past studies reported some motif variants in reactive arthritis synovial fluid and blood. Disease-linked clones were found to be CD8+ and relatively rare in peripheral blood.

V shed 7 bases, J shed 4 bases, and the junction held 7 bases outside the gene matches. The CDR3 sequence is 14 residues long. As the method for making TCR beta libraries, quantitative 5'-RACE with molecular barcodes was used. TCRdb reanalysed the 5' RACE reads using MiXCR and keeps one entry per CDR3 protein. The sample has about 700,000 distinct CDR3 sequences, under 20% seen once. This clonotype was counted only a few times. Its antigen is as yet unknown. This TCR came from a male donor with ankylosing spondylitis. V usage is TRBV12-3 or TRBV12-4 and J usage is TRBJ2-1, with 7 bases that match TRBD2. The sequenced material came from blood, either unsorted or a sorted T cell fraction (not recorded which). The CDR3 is CASILSSGYNEQFF. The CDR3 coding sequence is TGTGCCAGCATCCTCTCTAGCGGTTACAATGAGCAGTTCTTC.